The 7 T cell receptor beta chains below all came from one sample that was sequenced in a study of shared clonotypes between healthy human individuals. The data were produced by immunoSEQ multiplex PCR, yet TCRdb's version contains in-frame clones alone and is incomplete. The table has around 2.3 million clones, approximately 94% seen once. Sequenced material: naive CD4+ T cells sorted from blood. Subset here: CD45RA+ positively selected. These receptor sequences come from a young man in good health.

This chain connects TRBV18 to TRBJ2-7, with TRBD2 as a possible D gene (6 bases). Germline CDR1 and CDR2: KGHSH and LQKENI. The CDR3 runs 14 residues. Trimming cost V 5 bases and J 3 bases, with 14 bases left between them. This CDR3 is CASSAVSGSYEQYF. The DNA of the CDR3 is TGTGCCAGCTCAGCTGTTAGCGGCAGCTACGAGCAGTACTTC. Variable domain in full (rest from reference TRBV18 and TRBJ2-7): NAGVMQNPRHLVRRRGQEARLRCSPMKGHSHVYWYRQLPEEGLKFMVYLQKENIIDESGMPKERFSAEFPKEGPSILRIQQVVRGDSAAYFCASSAVSGSYEQYFGPGTRLTVT.

The CDR3 bases are TGTGCTAGTGGTTTAGGAAGCGGTTTCGAGCAGTACTTC. Residues: CASGLGSGFEQYF. The V and J genes are TRBV12-5 and TRBJ2-7; possibly TRBD2 for D (5 bases). CDR1 LGHNT and CDR2 FRNRAP come from the germline V gene. The germline V and J ends were trimmed by 3 bases and 6 bases, with 12 bases remaining between them. The CDR3 loop spans 13 amino acids. Combining the CDR3 with reference TRBV12-5 and TRBJ2-7 gives the whole variable domain DARVTQTPRHKVTEMGQEVTMRCQPILGHNTVFWYRQTMMQGLELLAYFRNRAPLDDSGMPKDRFSAEMPDATLATLKIQPSEPRDSAVYFCASGLGSGFEQYFGPGTRLTVT.

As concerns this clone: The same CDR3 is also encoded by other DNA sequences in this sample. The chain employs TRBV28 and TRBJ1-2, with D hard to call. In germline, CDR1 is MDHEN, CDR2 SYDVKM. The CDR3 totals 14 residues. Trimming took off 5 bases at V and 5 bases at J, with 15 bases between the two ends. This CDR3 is CASSPGGVGYGYTF. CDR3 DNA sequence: TGTGCCAGCAGTCCAGGCGGGGTCGGGTATGGCTACACCTTC.

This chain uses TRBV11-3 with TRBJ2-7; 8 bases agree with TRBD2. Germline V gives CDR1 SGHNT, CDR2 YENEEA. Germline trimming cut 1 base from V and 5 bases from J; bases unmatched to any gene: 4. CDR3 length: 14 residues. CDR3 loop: CASSLAGGAHEQYF. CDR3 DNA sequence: TGTGCCAGCAGCTTAGCGGGGGGGGCCCACGAGCAGTACTTC.

The CDR3 here is CASTAGNTGELFF. In nucleotides, the CDR3 is TGTGCCAGCACAGCAGGGAACACCGGGGAGCTGTTTTTT. V and J are TRBV28 and TRBJ2-2; D is unresolved. This CDR3 contains 13 residues. The germline V gene encodes CDR1 MDHEN and CDR2 SYDVKM. Deletions cut 7 bases from V and 1 base from J, with 7 bases between. Supplemented by reference TRBV28 and TRBJ2-2, the full variable domain reads DVKVTQSSRYLVKRTGEKVFLECVQDMDHENMFWYRQDPGLGLRLIYFSYDVKMKEKGDIPEGYSVSREKKERFSLILESASTNQTSMYLCASTAGNTGELFFGEGSRLTVL.

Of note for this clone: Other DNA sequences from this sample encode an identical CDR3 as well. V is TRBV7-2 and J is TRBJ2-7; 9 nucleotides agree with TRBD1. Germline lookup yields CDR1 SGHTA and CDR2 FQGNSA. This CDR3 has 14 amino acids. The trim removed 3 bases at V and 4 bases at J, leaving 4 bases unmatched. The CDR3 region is CASSLGQGGYEQYF. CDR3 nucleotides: TGTGCCAGCAGCTTGGGACAGGGAGGGTACGAGCAGTACTTC.

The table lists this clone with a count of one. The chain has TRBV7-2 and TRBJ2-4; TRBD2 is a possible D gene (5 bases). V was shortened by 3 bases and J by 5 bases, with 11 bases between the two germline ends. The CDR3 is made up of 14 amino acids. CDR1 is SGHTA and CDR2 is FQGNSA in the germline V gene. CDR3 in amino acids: CASSFVWTENIQYF. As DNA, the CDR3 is TGTGCCAGCAGCTTCGTGTGGACTGAAAACATTCAGTACTTC.